The rows below give T cell receptor beta chains drawn from one sample of a study of T cell repertoires in cytomegalovirus infection. From the reads, TCRdb called clonotypes with MiXCR, one entry per CDR3 protein. This table holds fewer than 850,000 distinct CDR3 sequences, about 27% found once. Their antigens remain unidentified. Sequences were derived from cultured CD8+ T cells from PBMCs, sampled from culture after CMV antigen stimulation. These TCRs come from a human donor in good health (CMV status not recorded). Some clones in this sample may be carry-over from other donors' samples. Both conserved end residues are part of each CDR3. A D gene is named only where the DNA matches it firmly. Some rows mark clone size as missing; the rest say once, few, many or name a class of expanded clone.

J: TRBJ1-6; size: few; D: .; V: TRBV7-6; length: 14; DNA: TGTGCCAGCAGGGACGGCTCCTATAATTCACCCCTCCACTTT; CDR3: CASRDGSYNSPLHF
J: TRBJ2-3; size: .; D: TRBD1; V: TRBV27; length: 19; DNA: TGTGCCAGCAGCCTTTCCGGGACAGCTTTTCTCTATAGCACAGATACGCAGTATTTT; CDR3: CASSLSGTAFLYSTDTQYF
J: TRBJ2-2; size: .; D: .; V: TRBV2; length: 15; DNA: TGTGCCAGCAGTGGCTTCGTACCGAACACCGGGGAGCTGTTTTTT; CDR3: CASSGFVPNTGELFF
J: TRBJ2-3; size: .; D: .; V: TRBV7-9; length: 17; DNA: TGTGCCAGCATCCTTGAGGATATGGTCCAGATACCTTTTACGCAGTATTTT; CDR3: CASILEDMVQIPFTQYF
J: TRBJ2-1; size: .; D: TRBD2; V: TRBV11-3; length: 18; DNA: TGTGCCAGCAGCCCCGGACTAGCGGGGGTAACCCCCTACAATGAGCAGTTCTTC; CDR3: CASSPGLAGVTPYNEQFF
J: TRBJ2-7; size: many; D: .; V: TRBV11-2; length: 14; DNA: TGTGCCAGCAGCTTAGGCTCTCGGACGGGCGAGCAGTACTTC; CDR3: CASSLGSRTGEQYF
J: TRBJ1-1; size: few; D: .; V: TRBV7-8; length: 13; DNA: TGTGCCAGCAGGCCGAGGAAGAACACTGAAGCTTTCTTT; CDR3: CASRPRKNTEAFF
J: TRBJ2-7; size: .; D: .; V: TRBV5-8; length: 15; DNA: TGTGCCAGCAGCTTGACAGGCTCTGCTAGTTACGAGCAGTACTTC; CDR3: CASSLTGSASYEQYF
J: TRBJ2-1; size: few; D: TRBD2; V: TRBV2; length: 16; DNA: TGTGCCAGCAGTGATTGGCGGGGGGGCGGGGGCAATGAGCAGTTCTTC; CDR3: CASSDWRGGGGNEQFF
J: TRBJ1-1; size: few; D: .; V: TRBV6-8; length: 14; DNA: TGTGCCAGCAGTTACTCGCTCACGGACCTTGAAGCTTTCTTT; CDR3: CASSYSLTDLEAFF
J: TRBJ1-1; size: few; D: TRBD1; V: TRBV12-3/TRBV12-4; length: 18; DNA: TGTGCCAGCAGTTCGTCCCGGACAGGGTCCCCTATGAACACTGAAGCTTTCTTT; CDR3: CASSSSRTGSPMNTEAFF
J: TRBJ1-2; size: many; D: TRBD1; V: TRBV7-8; length: 14; DNA: TGTGCCAGCAGCTCCGATACAGGGGGCTATGGCTACACCTTC; CDR3: CASSSDTGGYGYTF
J: TRBJ2-7; size: .; D: .; V: TRBV29-1; length: 11; DNA: TGCAGCGGTGGGGGGTCCTACGAGCAGTACTTC; CDR3: CSGGGSYEQYF
J: TRBJ2-1; size: few; D: .; V: TRBV5-4; length: 12; DNA: TGTGCCAGCACGCGGACCTCCGGTGAGCAGTTCTTC; CDR3: CASTRTSGEQFF
J: TRBJ1-4; size: .; D: .; V: TRBV27; length: 11; DNA: TGTGCTGGGACCGTTAATGAAAAACTGTTTTTT; CDR3: CAGTVNEKLFF
J: TRBJ2-7; size: once; D: TRBD2; V: TRBV10-3; length: 15; DNA: TGTGCCATCAAAGAATCGGGACTAGAGAGCTACGAGCAGTACTTC; CDR3: CAIKESGLESYEQYF
J: TRBJ2-3; size: many; D: TRBD2; V: TRBV7-9; length: 16; DNA: TGTGCCAGCTGGAGCGGGGGGGCGACTCTAAGGGATACGCAGTATTTT; CDR3: CASWSGGATLRDTQYF
J: TRBJ2-5; size: once; D: .; V: TRBV11-2; length: 14; DNA: TGTGCCAGCAGCTCCTGGCTGGACAACGACGACCAGTACTTC; CDR3: CASSSWLDNDDQYF
J: TRBJ1-2; size: once; D: .; V: TRBV19; length: 13; DNA: TGTGCCAGTAGGCGCGACCTATTTTATGGCTACACCTTC; CDR3: CASRRDLFYGYTF
J: TRBJ2-2; size: few; D: TRBD2; V: TRBV12-3/TRBV12-4; length: 18; DNA: TGTGCCAGCAGTTTTTTATTAGCGGGGGAACCGAACACCGGGGAGCTGTTTTTT; CDR3: CASSFLLAGEPNTGELFF
J: TRBJ2-1; size: .; D: TRBD1; V: TRBV6-8; length: 16; DNA: TGTGCCAGCAGTTACGAAGGGACAGGGGTAATAGGTGAGCAGTTCTTC; CDR3: CASSYEGTGVIGEQFF
J: TRBJ2-5; size: few; D: .; V: TRBV7-9; length: 15; DNA: TGTGCCAGCAGCTTAGTCCAGGAGCTCCAAGAGACCCAGTACTTC; CDR3: CASSLVQELQETQYF
J: TRBJ2-3; size: .; D: .; V: TRBV25-1; length: 14; DNA: TGTGCCAGCAGTGAACGACGCAGCACAGATACGCAGTATTTT; CDR3: CASSERRSTDTQYF
J: TRBJ1-5; size: few; D: TRBD1; V: TRBV27; length: 10; DNA: TGTGCCAGCGGACAGGGTATTCAGCATTTT; CDR3: CASGQGIQHF
J: TRBJ2-3; size: .; D: .; V: TRBV12-3/TRBV12-4; length: 12; DNA: TGTGCCATTAACAGAGGAGCAGATACGCAGTATTTT; CDR3: CAINRGADTQYF
J: TRBJ1-5; size: many; D: .; V: TRBV7-6; length: 16; DNA: TGTGCCAGCAGCCGGGGGGGAGGTCTTAGCAATCAGCCCCAGCATTTT; CDR3: CASSRGGGLSNQPQHF
J: TRBJ1-1; size: .; D: .; V: TRBV6-5; length: 14; DNA: TGTGCCAGCAGTTACTCGGGTTTAGTGCCTGAAGCTTTCTTT; CDR3: CASSYSGLVPEAFF
J: TRBJ2-1; size: many; D: TRBD2; V: TRBV2; length: 15; DNA: TGTGCCAGCAGGGAAGCGGGGGGACCCTACAATGAGCAGTTCTTC; CDR3: CASREAGGPYNEQFF
J: TRBJ2-2; size: .; D: .; V: TRBV14; length: 15; DNA: TGTGCCAGCAGCCAAGAAGTTGGGGTCACCGGGGAGCTGTTTTTT; CDR3: CASSQEVGVTGELFF
J: TRBJ2-3; size: .; D: .; V: TRBV4-3; length: 16; DNA: TGCGCCAACAGCCAATCTAGGGCAGGGGCAACAGATACGCAGTATTTT; CDR3: CANSQSRAGATDTQYF
J: TRBJ2-3; size: once; D: TRBD2; V: TRBV29-1; length: 15; DNA: TGCAGCGTTGAGGGGGGGTGGTTGCGGCCAGATACGCAGTATTTT; CDR3: CSVEGGWLRPDTQYF
J: TRBJ1-3; size: .; D: .; V: TRBV6-1; length: 15; DNA: TGTGCCAGCAGTTTTACTGGACCGGTTGGAAACACCATATATTTT; CDR3: CASSFTGPVGNTIYF
J: TRBJ2-1; size: .; D: .; V: TRBV6-1; length: 14; DNA: TGTGCCAGCAGTGCGGAGGTGCACTACAATGAGCAGTTCTTC; CDR3: CASSAEVHYNEQFF
J: TRBJ1-1; size: .; D: .; V: TRBV10-3; length: 11; DNA: TGTGCCATCAGTGAGGACGGTGAAGCTTTCTTT; CDR3: CAISEDGEAFF
J: TRBJ2-3; size: .; D: .; V: TRBV6-6; length: 16; DNA: TGTGCCAGCAGTTACTCAGGGAATGATCTTACAGATACGCAGTATTTT; CDR3: CASSYSGNDLTDTQYF
J: TRBJ1-1; size: few; D: .; V: TRBV4-1; length: 14; DNA: TGCGCCAGCAGCCAAGGATGGGGATCCACTGAAGCTTTCTTT; CDR3: CASSQGWGSTEAFF
J: TRBJ1-1; size: .; D: .; V: TRBV7-6; length: 15; DNA: TGTGCCAGCAGCTCCGTGCTGGACAGGAACACTGAAGCTTTCTTT; CDR3: CASSSVLDRNTEAFF
J: TRBJ2-3; size: few; D: .; V: TRBV2; length: 15; DNA: TGTGCCAGCAGTGCTAGCAGGGGCCCCACAGATACGCAGTATTTT; CDR3: CASSASRGPTDTQYF